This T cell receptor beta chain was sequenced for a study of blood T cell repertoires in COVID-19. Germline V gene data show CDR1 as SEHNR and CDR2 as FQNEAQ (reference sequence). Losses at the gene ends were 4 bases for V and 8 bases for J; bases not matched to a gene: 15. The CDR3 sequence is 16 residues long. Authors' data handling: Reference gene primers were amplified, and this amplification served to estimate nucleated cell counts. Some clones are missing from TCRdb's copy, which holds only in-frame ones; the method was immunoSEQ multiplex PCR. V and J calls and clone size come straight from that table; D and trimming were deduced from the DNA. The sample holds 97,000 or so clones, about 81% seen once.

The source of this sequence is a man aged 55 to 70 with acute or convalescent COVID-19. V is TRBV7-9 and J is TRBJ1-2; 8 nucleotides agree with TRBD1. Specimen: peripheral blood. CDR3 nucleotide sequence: TGTGCCAGCAGCTACGGTGGCATCGGACAGGGAAGCGGCTACACCTTC. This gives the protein CASSYGGIGQGSGYTF.